The 14 T cell receptor beta chains in this list originate from one sample, sequenced in a study of blood T cell repertoires in COVID-19. Only in-frame clones appear in the TCRdb table, and some are missing; sequencing was by immunoSEQ multiplex PCR. The data hold around 250,000 clones, with roughly 84% observed a single time. Sequenced input: peripheral blood. Receptor source: a woman aged 18-30 years with acute or convalescent COVID-19.

The V and J genes are TRBV28 and TRBJ2-7, with D perhaps matching TRBD2 (5 bases). CDR1 and CDR2 (germline): MDHEN, SYDVKM. The CDR3 is 14 amino acids. Trimming stripped 5 bases from V and 0 bases from J, with 11 bases between. As DNA, the CDR3 is TGTGCCAGCAGTAACCCGGGAAACTCCTACGAGCAGTACTTC. It encodes CASSNPGNSYEQYF.

J is TRBJ2-1 and V is TRBV7-2; D unclear. CDR3 length: 17 amino acids. Germline lookup yields CDR1 SGHTA and CDR2 FQGNSA. V lost 5 bases to trimming and J lost 5 bases, with 22 bases between them. The CDR3 region is CASSPLGLSPLNNEQFF. The CDR3 nucleotides are TGTGCCAGCAGCCCGTTGGGCCTCTCCCCTCTGAACAATGAGCAGTTCTTC.

The chain uses TRBV7-2 and TRBJ2-7, with TRBD1 matching 10 bases. Germline assignment: CDR1 SGHTA and CDR2 FQGNSA. The CDR3 is 16 amino acids. Trimming removed 0 bases from V and 2 bases from J; junction bases left unmatched: 4. The CDR3 nucleotides read TGTGCCAGCAGCTTAGCGCCCGGACAGGGGGCCTACGAGCAGTACTTC. It is translated as CASSLAPGQGAYEQYF.

The chain employs TRBV3-1 (or the pseudogene TRBV3-2) and TRBJ2-1, with D unclear. The V end was cut by 0 bases, the J end by 1 base, with 7 bases between. Germline CDR1 reads LGHDT; CDR2 reads YNNKEL (reference sequence). The CDR3 contains 15 residues. The CDR3 sequence is CASSQDVSSYNEQFF. DNA for the CDR3: TGTGCCAGCAGCCAAGACGTATCGTCCTACAATGAGCAGTTCTTC.

The gene calls are TRBV2 and TRBJ2-2; D gene ambiguous. V was pared by 6 bases and J by 3 bases, with 8 bases between. Germline V CDR1 and CDR2: SNHLY, FYNNEI. The CDR3 has 13 residues. CDR3 protein: CASRAGDTGELFF. In DNA form, the CDR3 reads TGTGCCAGCAGGGCTGGAGACACCGGGGAGCTGTTTTTT.

As DNA, the CDR3 is TGTGCCAGCAGCTCAGGCCATGCTAGCACAGATACGCAGTATTTT. Protein sequence: CASSSGHASTDTQYF. The V call is TRBV6-2 or TRBV6-3, the J call TRBJ2-3; no definite D call. The CDR3 length is 15 residues. V lost 6 bases to trimming and J lost 0 bases, with 13 bases between them. Per the germline V gene, CDR1 is MNHEY and CDR2 is SVGEGT.

V is TRBV27 and J is TRBJ1-6; 8 bases are shared with TRBD1. This CDR3 is built from 17 residues. CDR1 is MNHEY, CDR2 SMNVEV, per germline (reference sequence). V gave up 5 bases and J gave up 0 bases; unmatched junction bases: 6. CDR3 loop: CASSLGTGNSYNSPLHF. As DNA, the CDR3 is TGTGCCAGCAGTCTTGGGACAGGAAACTCCTATAATTCACCCCTCCACTTT.

This chain links TRBV5-1 with TRBJ2-5, with 9 bases that match TRBD2. Germline V gene data show CDR1 as SGHRS and CDR2 as YFSETQ. The CDR3 spans 15 residues. Unmatched junction bases numbered 4, after V lost 3 bases and J lost 1 base. CDR3 bases: TGCGCCAGCAGCTCGGCGGGAGGGCTCCAAGAGACCCAGTACTTC. Translated, it gives CASSSAGGLQETQYF.

This clone was counted a few times. The chain has TRBV7-8 and TRBJ2-7, with D perhaps TRBD1 (6 bases). Trimming removed 7 bases from V and 2 bases from J, with 12 bases in between. Per the germline V gene, CDR1 is SGHVS and CDR2 is FQNEAQ. This CDR3 has 13 amino acids. The CDR3 coding sequence is TGTGCCAGCACTCTAAACAGGGCCTACGAGCAGTACTTC. Protein sequence: CASTLNRAYEQYF.

The J gene is TRBJ2-1, the V gene TRBV9; TRBD2 agrees at 7 bases. The CDR3 runs to 16 residues. CDR1 is SGDLS, CDR2 YYNGEE, per germline. The V gene end was trimmed by 2 bases and the J gene end by 6 bases; junction bases not matched to a gene: 11. This CDR3 is CASSVAGTIRPNEQFF. CDR3 in DNA: TGTGCCAGCAGCGTTGCCGGGACTATTAGGCCCAATGAGCAGTTCTTC.

The gene calls are TRBV6-6 and TRBJ1-5; TRBD1 matches at 7 bases. V lost 2 bases to trimming and J lost 0 bases; unmatched junction nucleotides: 1. Germline values: CDR1 MNHNY, CDR2 SVGAGI (reference sequence). The CDR3 has 15 residues. Here the CDR3 reads CASSYRQGSNQPQHF. CDR3 DNA: TGTGCCAGCAGTTACCGACAGGGTAGCAATCAGCCCCAGCATTTT.

J is TRBJ2-5 and V is TRBV6-2 or TRBV6-3; 7 bases are shared with TRBD1. The V segment lost 5 bases and the J segment 3 bases; nucleotides outside the gene matches: 3. CDR3 size: 13 residues. Germline CDR1 is MNHEY and CDR2 is SVGEGT. CDR3 DNA sequence: TGTGCCAGCAGTCGGGACAGCAAAGAGACCCAGTACTTC. It translates to CASSRDSKETQYF.

V and J are TRBV18 and TRBJ2-5, with D maybe TRBD1 (5 bases). Germline V gene lookup returns CDR1 KGHSH and CDR2 LQKENI. The CDR3 consists of 15 residues. Trimming took off 1 base at V and 4 bases at J, with 13 bases between the two ends. The CDR3 region has the DNA TGTGCCAGCTCACCACGGCCAAATCAGGGAGAGACCCAGTACTTC. This gives the protein CASSPRPNQGETQYF.

This chain links TRBV5-1 with TRBJ2-3, with a tentative D call TRBD2 (6 bases). V was shortened by 0 bases and J by 5 bases, with 13 bases between the two germline ends. CDR1 SGHRS and CDR2 YFSETQ come from the germline V gene. This CDR3 contains 15 residues. The chain's CDR3 is CASSLALAAQDTQYF. The CDR3 DNA reads as TGCGCCAGCAGCTTGGCACTAGCTGCGCAAGATACGCAGTATTTT.